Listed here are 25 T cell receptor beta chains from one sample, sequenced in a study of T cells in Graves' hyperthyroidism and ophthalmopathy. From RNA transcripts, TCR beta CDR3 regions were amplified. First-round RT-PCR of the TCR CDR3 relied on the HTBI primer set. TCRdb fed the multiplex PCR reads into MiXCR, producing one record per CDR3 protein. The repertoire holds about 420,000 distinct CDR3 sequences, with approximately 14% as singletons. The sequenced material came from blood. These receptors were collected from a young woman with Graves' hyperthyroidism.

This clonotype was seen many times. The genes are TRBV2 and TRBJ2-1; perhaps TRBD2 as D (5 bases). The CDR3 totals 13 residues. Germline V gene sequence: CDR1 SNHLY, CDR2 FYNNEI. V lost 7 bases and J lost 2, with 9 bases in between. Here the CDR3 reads CASKRGAYNEQFF. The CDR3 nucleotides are TGTGCCAGCAAACGGGGAGCCTACAATGAGCAGTTCTTC.

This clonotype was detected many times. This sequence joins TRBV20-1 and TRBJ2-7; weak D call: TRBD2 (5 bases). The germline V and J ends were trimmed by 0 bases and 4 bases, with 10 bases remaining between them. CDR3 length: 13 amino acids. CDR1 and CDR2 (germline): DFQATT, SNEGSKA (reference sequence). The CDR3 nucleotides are TGCAGTGCTAGAGATAAACTAGATTACGAGCAGTACTTC. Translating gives CSARDKLDYEQYF.

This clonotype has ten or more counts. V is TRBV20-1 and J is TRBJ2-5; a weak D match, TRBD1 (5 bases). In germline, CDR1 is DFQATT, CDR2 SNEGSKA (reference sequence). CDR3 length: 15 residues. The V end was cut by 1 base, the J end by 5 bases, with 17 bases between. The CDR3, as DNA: TGCAGTGCTAGAGGTCAGGGATATCAGGGCGAGACCCAGTACTTC. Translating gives CSARGQGYQGETQYF.

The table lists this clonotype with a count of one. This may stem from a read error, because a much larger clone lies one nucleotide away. Here the CDR3 DNA reads TGTGCCAGCACCCAGAGGTCCGGGGAGCTGTTTTTT. As protein: CASTQRSGELFF. The chain is built from TRBV7-9 and TRBJ2-2; D is unclear. The CDR3 sequence is 12 residues long. Looked up from germline, CDR1 is SEHNR and CDR2 is FQNEAQ (reference sequence). The V end was cut by 7 bases, the J end by 6 bases, with 9 bases between.

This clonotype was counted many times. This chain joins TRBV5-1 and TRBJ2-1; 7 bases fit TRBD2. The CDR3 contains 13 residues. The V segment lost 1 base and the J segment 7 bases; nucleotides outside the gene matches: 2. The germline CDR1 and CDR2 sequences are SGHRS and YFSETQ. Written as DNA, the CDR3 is TGCGCCAGCAGCTTGAGCGGGGAGAATGAGCAGTTCTTC. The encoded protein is CASSLSGENEQFF.

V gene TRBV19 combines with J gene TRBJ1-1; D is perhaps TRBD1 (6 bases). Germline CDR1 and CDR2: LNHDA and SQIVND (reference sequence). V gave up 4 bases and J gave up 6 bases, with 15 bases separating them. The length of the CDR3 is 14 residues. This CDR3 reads CASSRGQGSAEAFF. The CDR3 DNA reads TGTGCCAGTAGTAGGGGCCAGGGGTCTGCTGAAGCTTTCTTT.

The chain's CDR3 is CASTYGPSPGTDTQYF. The CDR3 region has the DNA TGTGCCAGTACCTACGGGCCTTCACCTGGCACAGATACGCAGTATTTT. V gene TRBV19 combines with J gene TRBJ2-3; D ambiguous. The V end was cut by 7 bases, the J end by 1 base, with 18 bases between. CDR1 LNHDA and CDR2 SQIVND come from the germline V gene (reference sequence). This CDR3 is 16 amino acids long.

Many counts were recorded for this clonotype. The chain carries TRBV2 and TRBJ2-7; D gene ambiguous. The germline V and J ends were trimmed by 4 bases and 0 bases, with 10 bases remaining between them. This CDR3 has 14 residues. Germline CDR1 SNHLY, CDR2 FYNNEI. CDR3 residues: CASSGETSSYEQYF. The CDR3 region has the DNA TGTGCCAGCAGTGGAGAGACATCCTCCTACGAGCAGTACTTC.

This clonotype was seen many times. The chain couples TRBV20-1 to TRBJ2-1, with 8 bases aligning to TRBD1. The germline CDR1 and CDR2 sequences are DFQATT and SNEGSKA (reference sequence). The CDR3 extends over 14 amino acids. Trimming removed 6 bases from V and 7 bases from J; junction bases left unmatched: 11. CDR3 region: CSAERGQGGNEQFF. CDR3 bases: TGCAGTGCCGAGCGAGGACAGGGAGGAAATGAGCAGTTCTTC.

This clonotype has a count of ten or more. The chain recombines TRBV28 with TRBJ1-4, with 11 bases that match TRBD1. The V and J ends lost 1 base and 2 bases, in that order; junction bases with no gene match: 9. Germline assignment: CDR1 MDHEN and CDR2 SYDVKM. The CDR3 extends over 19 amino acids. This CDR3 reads CASSLYWTGGGRTNEKLFF. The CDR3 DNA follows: TGTGCCAGCAGTTTATACTGGACAGGGGGCGGGAGGACTAATGAAAAACTGTTTTTT.

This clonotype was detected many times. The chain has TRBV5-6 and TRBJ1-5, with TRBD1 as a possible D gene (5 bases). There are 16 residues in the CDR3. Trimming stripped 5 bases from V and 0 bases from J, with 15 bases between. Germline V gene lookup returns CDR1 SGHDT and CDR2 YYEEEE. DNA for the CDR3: TGTGCCAGCAGTCAAAAGCGGGGACTTAGCAATCAGCCCCAGCATTTT. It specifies CASSQKRGLSNQPQHF. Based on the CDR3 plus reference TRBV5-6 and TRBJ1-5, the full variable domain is DAGVTQSPTHLIKTRGQQVTLRCSPKSGHDTVSWYQQALGQGPQFIFQYYEEEERQRGNFPDRFSGHQFPNYSSELNVNALLLGDSALYLCASSQKRGLSNQPQHFGDGTRLSIL.

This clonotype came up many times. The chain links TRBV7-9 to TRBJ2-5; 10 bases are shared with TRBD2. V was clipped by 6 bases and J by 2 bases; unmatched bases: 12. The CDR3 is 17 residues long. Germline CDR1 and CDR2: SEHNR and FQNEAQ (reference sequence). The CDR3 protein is CASRPGPGLAEQETQYF. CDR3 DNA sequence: TGTGCCAGCAGACCCGGTCCAGGACTAGCGGAACAAGAGACCCAGTACTTC.

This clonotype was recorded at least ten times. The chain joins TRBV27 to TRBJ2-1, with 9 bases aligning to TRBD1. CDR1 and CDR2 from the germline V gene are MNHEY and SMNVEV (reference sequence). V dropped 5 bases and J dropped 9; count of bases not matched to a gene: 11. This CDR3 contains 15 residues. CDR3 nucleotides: TGTGCCAGCAGTCATCGGACAGGGGCGATTATTGAGCAGTTCTTC. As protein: CASSHRTGAIIEQFF.

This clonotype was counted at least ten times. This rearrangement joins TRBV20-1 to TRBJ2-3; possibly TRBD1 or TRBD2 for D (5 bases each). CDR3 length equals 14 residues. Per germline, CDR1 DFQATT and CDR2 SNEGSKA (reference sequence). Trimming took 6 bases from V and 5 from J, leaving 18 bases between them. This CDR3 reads CSAPYGAGEDTQYF. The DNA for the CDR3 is TGCAGTGCCCCTTACGGGGCCGGGGAAGATACGCAGTATTTT.

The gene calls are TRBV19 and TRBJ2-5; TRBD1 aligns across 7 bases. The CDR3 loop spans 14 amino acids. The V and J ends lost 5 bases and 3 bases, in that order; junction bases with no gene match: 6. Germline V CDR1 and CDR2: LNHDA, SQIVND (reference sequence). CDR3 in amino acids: CASSLTGAEETQYF. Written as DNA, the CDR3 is TGTGCCAGTAGTCTCACAGGGGCGGAAGAGACCCAGTACTTC.

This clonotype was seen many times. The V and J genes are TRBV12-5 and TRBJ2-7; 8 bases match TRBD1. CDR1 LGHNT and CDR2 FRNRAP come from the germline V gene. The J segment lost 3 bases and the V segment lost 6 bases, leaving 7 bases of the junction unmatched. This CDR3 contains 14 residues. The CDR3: CASGAGGSLYEQYF. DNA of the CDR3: TGTGCTAGTGGGGCAGGGGGCTCCCTCTACGAGCAGTACTTC.

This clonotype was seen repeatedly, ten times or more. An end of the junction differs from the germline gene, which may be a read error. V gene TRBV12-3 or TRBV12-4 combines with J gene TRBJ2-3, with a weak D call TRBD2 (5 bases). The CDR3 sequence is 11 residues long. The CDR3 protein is CASRTGDTQYF. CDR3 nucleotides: TGTGCTAGCAGAACGGGGGATACGCAGTATTTT.

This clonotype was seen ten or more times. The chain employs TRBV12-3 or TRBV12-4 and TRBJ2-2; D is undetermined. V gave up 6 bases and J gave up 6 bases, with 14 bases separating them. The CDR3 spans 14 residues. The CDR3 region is CASSRIQGSGELFF. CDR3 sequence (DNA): TGTGCCAGCAGCCGCATCCAAGGCTCCGGGGAGCTGTTTTTT.

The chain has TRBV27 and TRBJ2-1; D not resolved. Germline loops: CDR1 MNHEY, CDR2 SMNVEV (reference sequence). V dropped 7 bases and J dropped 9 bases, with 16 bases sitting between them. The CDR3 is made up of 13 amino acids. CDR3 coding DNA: TGTGCCAGCAAACCGACCCGTTTCGGTGAGCAGTTCTTC. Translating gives CASKPTRFGEQFF.

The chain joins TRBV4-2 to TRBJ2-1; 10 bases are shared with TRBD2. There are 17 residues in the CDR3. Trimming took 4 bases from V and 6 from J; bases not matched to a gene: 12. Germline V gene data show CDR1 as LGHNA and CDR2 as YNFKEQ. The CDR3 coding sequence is TGTGCCAGCAGCCCTAGCGGGAGCGTGTTCTACCCCAATGAGCAGTTCTTC. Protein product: CASSPSGSVFYPNEQFF.

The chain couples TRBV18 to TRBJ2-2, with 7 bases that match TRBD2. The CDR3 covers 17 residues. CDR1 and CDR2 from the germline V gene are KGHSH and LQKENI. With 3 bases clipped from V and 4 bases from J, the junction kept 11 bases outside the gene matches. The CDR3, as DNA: TGTGCCAGCTCACCGAGTCGGGGTCGCGGGGGCACCGGGGAGCTGTTTTTT. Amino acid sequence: CASSPSRGRGGTGELFF. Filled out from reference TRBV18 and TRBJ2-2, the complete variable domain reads NAGVMQNPRHLVRRRGQEARLRCSPMKGHSHVYWYRQLPEEGLKFMVYLQKENIIDESGMPKERFSAEFPKEGPSILRIQQVVRGDSAAYFCASSPSRGRGGTGELFFGEGSRLTVL.

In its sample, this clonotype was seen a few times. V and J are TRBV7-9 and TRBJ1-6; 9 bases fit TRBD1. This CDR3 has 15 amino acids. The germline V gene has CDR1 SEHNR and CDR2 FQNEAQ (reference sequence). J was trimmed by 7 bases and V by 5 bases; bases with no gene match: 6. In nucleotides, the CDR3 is TGTGCCAGCAGCCCTCGGACAGGGGAAAATTCACCCCTCCACTTT. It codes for CASSPRTGENSPLHF.

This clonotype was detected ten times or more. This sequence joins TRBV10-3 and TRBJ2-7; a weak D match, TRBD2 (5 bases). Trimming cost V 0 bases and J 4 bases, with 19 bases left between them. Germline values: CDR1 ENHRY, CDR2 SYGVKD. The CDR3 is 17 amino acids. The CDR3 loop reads CAISESPLVGDEYEQYF. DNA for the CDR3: TGTGCCATCAGTGAGTCACCGCTGGTGGGAGACGAATACGAGCAGTACTTC.

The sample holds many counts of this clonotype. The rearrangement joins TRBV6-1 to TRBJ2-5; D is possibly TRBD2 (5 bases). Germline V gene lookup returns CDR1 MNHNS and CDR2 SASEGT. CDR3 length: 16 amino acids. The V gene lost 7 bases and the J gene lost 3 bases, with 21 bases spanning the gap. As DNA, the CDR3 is TGTGCCAGCACCATCGGCAGACTGTTGGGAGAAGAGACCCAGTACTTC. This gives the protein CASTIGRLLGEETQYF.

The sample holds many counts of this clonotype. Here the CDR3 reads CASGHRSGGQYF. CDR3 bases: TGTGCCAGCGGCCACCGATCCGGTGGGCAGTACTTC. The chain employs TRBV11-2 and TRBJ2-7; D gene ambiguous. The CDR3 totals 12 residues. Germline V CDR1 and CDR2: SGHAT, FQNNGV. With 8 bases removed from V and 9 bases from J, the gap between germline ends came to 17 bases.